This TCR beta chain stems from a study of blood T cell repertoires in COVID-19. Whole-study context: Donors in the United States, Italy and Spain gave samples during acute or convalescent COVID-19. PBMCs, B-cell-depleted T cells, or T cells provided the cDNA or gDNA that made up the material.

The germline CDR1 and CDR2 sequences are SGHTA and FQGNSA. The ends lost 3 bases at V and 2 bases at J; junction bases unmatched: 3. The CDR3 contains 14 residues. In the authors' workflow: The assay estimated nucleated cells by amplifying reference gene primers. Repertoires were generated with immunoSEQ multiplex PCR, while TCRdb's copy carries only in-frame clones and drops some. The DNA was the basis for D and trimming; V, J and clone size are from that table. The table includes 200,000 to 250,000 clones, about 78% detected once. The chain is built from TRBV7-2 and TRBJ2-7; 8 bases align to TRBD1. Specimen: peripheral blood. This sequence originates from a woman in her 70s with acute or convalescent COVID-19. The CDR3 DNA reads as TGTGCCAGCAGCTTGATGACAGGGGCCTACGAGCAGTACTTC. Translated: CASSLMTGAYEQYF.